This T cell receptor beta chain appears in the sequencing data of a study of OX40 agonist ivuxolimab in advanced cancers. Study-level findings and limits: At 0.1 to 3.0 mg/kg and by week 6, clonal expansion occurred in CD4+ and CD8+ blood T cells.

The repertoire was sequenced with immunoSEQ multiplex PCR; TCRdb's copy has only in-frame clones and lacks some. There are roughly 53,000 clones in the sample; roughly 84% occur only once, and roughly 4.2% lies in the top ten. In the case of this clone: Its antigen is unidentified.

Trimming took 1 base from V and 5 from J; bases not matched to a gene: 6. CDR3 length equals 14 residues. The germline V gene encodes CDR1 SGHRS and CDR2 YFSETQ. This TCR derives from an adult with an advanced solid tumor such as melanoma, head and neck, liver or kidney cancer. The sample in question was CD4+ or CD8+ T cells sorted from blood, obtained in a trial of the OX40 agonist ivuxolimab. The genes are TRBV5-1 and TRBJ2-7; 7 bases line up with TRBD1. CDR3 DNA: TGCGCCAGCAGCTTGATTGACAGGGAAGACGAGCAGTACTTC. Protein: CASSLIDREDEQYF.